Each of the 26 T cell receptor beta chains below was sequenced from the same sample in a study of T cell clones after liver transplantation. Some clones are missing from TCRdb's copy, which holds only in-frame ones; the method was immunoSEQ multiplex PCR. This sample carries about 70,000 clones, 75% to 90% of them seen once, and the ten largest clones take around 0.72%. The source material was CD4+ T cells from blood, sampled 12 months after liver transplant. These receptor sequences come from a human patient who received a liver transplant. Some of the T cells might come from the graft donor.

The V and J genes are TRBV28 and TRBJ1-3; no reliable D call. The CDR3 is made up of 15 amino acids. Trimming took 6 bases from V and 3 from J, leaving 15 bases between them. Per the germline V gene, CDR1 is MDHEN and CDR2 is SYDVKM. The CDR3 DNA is TGTGCCAGCAGCAAAAGCGCCGGCGTTGGAAACACCATATATTTT. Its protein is CASSKSAGVGNTIYF.

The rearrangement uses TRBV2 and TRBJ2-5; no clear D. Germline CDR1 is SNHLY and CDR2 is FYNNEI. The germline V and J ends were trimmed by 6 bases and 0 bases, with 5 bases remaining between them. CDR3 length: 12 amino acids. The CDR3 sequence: CASRWNQETQYF. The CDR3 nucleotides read TGTGCCAGCAGGTGGAACCAAGAGACCCAGTACTTC.

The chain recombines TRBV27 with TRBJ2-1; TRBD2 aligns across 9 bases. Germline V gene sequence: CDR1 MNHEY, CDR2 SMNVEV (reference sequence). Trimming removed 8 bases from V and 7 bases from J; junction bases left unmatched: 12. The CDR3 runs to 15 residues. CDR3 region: CASCPLAGDLNEQFF. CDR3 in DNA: TGTGCCAGCTGCCCCTTAGCGGGAGATTTGAATGAGCAGTTCTTC.

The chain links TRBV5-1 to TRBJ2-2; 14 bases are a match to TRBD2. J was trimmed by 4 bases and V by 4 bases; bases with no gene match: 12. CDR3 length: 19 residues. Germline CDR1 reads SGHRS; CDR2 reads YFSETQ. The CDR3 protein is CASSAPGTSGRRRTGELFF. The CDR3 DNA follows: TGCGCCAGCAGCGCTCCCGGGACTAGCGGGAGACGACGCACCGGGGAGCTGTTTTTT.

CDR3 in amino acids: CATSRDHGEQYF. CDR3 coding DNA: TGTGCCACCAGCAGAGATCATGGAGAGCAGTACTTC. The chain has TRBV15 and TRBJ2-7; unclear D gene. The CDR3 is 12 residues long. V lost 0 bases and J lost 7, with 7 bases in between. Germline lookup yields CDR1 LNHNV and CDR2 YYDKDF (reference sequence). The full variable domain, rest sourced from reference TRBV15 and TRBJ2-7, is DAMVIQNPRYQVTQFGKPVTLSCSQTLNHNVMYWYQQKSSQAPKLLFHYYDKDFNNEADTPDNFQSRRPNTSFCFLDIRSPGLGDTAMYLCATSRDHGEQYFGPGTRLTVT.

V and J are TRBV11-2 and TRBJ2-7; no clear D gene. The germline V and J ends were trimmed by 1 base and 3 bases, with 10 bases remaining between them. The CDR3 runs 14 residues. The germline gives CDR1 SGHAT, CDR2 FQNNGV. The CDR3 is CASSLADKGYEQYF. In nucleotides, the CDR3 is TGTGCCAGCAGCTTAGCGGATAAGGGCTACGAGCAGTACTTC.

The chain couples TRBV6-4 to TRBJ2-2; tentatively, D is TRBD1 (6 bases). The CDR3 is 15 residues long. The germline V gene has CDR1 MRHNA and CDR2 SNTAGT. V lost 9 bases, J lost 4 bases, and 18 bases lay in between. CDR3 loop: CASSKQGGSTGELFF. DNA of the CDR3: TGTGCCAGTAGCAAACAGGGCGGTAGCACCGGGGAGCTGTTTTTT.

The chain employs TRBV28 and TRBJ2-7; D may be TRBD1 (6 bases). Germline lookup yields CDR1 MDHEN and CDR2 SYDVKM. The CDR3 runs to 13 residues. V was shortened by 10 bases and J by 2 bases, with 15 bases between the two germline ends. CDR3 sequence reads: CAIFNRDAYEQYF. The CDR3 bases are TGTGCCATCTTCAACAGGGATGCCTACGAGCAGTACTTC.

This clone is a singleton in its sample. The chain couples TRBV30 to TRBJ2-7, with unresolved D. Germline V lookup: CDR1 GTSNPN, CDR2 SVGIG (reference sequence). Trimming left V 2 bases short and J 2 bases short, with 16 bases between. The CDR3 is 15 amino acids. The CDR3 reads CAWSNVHTLTYEQYF. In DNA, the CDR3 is TGTGCCTGGAGTAATGTACACACGTTGACCTACGAGCAGTACTTC. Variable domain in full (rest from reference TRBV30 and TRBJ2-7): SQTIHQWPATLVQPVGSPLSLECTVEGTSNPNLYWYRQAAGRGLQLLFYSVGIGQISSEVPQNLSASRPQDRQFILSSKKLLLSDSGFYLCAWSNVHTLTYEQYFGPGTRLTVT.

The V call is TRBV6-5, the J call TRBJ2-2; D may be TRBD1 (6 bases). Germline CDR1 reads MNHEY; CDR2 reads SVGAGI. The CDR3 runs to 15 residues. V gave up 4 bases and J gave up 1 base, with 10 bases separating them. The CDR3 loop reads CASSWDKKNTGELFF. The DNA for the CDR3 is TGTGCCAGCAGTTGGGACAAAAAGAACACCGGGGAGCTGTTTTTT.

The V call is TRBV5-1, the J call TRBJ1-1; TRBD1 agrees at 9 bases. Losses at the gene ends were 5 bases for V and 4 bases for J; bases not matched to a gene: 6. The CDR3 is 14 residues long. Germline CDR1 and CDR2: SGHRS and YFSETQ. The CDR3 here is CASSVQGAGTEAFF. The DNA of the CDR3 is TGCGCCAGCAGTGTACAGGGGGCCGGCACTGAAGCTTTCTTT. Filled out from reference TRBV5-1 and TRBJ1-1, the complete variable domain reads KAGVTQTPRYLIKTRGQQVTLSCSPISGHRSVSWYQQTPGQGLQFLFEYFSETQRNKGNFPGRFSGRQFSNSRSEMNVSTLELGDSALYLCASSVQGAGTEAFFGQGTRLTVV.

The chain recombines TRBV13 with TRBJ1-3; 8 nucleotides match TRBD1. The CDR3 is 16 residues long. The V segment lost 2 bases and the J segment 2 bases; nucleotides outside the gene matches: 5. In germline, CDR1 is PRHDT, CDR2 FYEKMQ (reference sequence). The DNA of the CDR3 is TGTGCCAGCAGCTTATACACAGGGGGAGCTGGAAACACCATATATTTT. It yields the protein CASSLYTGGAGNTIYF.

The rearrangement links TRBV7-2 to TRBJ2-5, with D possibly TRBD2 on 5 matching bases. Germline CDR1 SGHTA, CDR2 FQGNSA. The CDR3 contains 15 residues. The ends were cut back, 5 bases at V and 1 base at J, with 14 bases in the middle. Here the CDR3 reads CASSALSESQETQYF. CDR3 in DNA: TGTGCCAGCAGCGCCCTTAGCGAGAGCCAAGAGACCCAGTACTTC.

This CDR3 is CASRGQGENTGELFF. The CDR3 DNA reads TGTGCCAGCAGGGGACAGGGCGAGAACACCGGGGAGCTGTTTTTT. The rearrangement joins TRBV28 to TRBJ2-2; 9 bases are a match to TRBD1. Germline values: CDR1 MDHEN, CDR2 SYDVKM. The CDR3 spans 15 residues. Unmatched junction bases numbered 3, after V lost 6 bases and J lost 1 base.

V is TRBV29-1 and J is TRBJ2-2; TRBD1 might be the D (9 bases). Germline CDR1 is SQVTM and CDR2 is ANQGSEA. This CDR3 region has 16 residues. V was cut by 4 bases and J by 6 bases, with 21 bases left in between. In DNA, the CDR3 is TGCAGCGTTGTGACAGGGGGTAGCGGGGCGGCCGGGGAGCTGTTTTTT. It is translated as CSVVTGGSGAAGELFF.

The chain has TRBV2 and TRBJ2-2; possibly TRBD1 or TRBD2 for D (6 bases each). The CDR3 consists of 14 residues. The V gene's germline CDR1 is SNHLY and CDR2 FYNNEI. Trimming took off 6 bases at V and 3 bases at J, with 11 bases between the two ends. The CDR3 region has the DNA TGTGCCAGCAGGGAGGGGGAGCACACCGGGGAGCTGTTTTTT. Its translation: CASREGEHTGELFF.

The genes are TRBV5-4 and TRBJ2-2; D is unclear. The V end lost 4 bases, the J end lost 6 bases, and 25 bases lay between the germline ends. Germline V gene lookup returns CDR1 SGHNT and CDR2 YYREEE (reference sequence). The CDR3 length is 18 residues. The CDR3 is CASSGSDGPLGWAGELFF. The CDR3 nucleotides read TGTGCCAGCAGCGGGTCGGACGGCCCCCTCGGTTGGGCCGGGGAGCTGTTTTTT.

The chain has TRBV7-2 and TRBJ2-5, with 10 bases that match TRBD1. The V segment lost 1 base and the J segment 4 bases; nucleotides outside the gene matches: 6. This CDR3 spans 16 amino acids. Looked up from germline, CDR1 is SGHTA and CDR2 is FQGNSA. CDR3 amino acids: CASSLGDRGKGETQYF. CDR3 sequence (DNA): TGTGCCAGCAGCTTAGGGGACAGGGGAAAGGGAGAGACCCAGTACTTC.

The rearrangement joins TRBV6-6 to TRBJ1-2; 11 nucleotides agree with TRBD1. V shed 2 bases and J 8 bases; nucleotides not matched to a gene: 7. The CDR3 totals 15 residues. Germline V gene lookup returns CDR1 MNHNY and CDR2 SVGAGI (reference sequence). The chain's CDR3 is CASSYPPGQGAGYTF. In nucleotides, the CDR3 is TGTGCCAGCAGTTACCCTCCTGGACAGGGGGCCGGCTACACCTTC.

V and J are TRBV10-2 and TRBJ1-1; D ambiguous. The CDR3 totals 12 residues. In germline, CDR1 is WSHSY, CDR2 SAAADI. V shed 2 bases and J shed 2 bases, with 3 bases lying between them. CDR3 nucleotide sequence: TGCGCCAGCAGTGAGATCAACACTGAAGCTTTCTTT. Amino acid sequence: CASSEINTEAFF.

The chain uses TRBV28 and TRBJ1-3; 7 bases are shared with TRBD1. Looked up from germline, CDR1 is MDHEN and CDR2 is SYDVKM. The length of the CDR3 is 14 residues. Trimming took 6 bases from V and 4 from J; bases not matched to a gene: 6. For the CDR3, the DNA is TGTGCCAGCAGACTAAACAGGGGAGGAAACACCATATATTTT. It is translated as CASRLNRGGNTIYF.

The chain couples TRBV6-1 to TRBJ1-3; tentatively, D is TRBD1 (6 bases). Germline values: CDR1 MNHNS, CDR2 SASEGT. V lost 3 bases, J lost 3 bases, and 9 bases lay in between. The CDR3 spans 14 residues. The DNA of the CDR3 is TGTGCCAGCAGTGACCCAGGGGTTGGAAACACCATATATTTT. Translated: CASSDPGVGNTIYF.

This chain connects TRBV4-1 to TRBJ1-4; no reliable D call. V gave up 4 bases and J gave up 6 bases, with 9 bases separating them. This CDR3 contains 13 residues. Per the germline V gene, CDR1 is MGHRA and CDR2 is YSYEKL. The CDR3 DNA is TGCGCCAGCAGCCCTCCTCAGGATGAAAAACTGTTTTTT. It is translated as CASSPPQDEKLFF.

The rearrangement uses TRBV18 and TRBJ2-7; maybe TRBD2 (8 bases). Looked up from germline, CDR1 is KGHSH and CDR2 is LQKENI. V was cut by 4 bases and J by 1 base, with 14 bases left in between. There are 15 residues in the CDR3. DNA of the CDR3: TGTGCCAGCTCACTAGCGGGACAGCCGTCCTACGAGCAGTACTTC. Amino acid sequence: CASSLAGQPSYEQYF.

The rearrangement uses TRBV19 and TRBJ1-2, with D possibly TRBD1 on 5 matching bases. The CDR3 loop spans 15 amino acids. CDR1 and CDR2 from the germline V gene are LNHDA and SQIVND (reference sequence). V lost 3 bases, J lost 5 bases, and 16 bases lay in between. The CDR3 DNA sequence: TGTGCCAGTAGTATGTGGGGCTCGGATTCTTATGGCTACACCTTC. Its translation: CASSMWGSDSYGYTF. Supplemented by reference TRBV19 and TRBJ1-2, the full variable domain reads DGGITQSPKYLFRKEGQNVTLSCEQNLNHDAMYWYRQDPGQGLRLIYYSQIVNDFQKGDIAEGYSVSREKKESFPLTVTSAQKNPTAFYLCASSMWGSDSYGYTFGSGTRLTVV.

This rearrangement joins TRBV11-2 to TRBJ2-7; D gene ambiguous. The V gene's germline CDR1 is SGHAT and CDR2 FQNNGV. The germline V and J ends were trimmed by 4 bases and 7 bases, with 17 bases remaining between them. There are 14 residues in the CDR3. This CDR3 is CASSSPLRKEEQYF. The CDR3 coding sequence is TGTGCCAGCAGCTCACCCCTGAGAAAGGAGGAGCAGTACTTC.